Reported below is one T cell receptor (beta chain). Its antigen remains unknown. The data derive from a study of cytomegalovirus exposure and HLA in healthy donors. Study in general: In an earlier analysis, approximately 120 million unique TCR beta sequences were found from about 190 million T cells.

The CDR3 loop spans 20 amino acids. Notes on the study in general: Later analysis found that TCR beta chains associated with HLA were more clonally expanded than other, equally common chains. Listed as cytomegalovirus-associated were 150 or so TCR beta chains.

The PCR had 60 Vbeta and 13 Jbeta primers. The method was immunoSEQ multiplex PCR; TCRdb's version includes in-frame clones alone and lacks a portion of them. Its listing shows around 200,000 clones. The J gene is TRBJ2-1, the V gene TRBV12-2; the table calls TRBD2, which could not be checked here. TRBV12-2 is labeled a pseudogene. The sequenced sample consisted of PBMCs. This sequence originates from a woman in her thirties in good health and CMV-seropositive. The CDR3 sequence: CASRLTLLYFSRGSYNEQFF. The CDR3 DNA reads as TGTGCAAGTCGCTTAACCCTCTTATACTTTTCGCGGGGTTCCTACAATGAGCAGTTCTTC.